The entry below gives a single TCR beta chain sequence along with its context. Its antigen is as yet unknown. The data stem from a study of Graves' ophthalmopathy and Graves' hyperthyroidism. Study-level points and caveats: Most expanded clonotypes in thyroid above 0.001 frequency also showed up in blood.

Amplified material comprised TCR beta CDR3 regions derived from RNA transcripts. Second-round multiplex PCR came after a first-round RT-PCR that employed HTBI primers. TCRdb passed the multiplex PCR reads through MiXCR, listing each CDR3 protein once. The sample contains a few hundred thousand distinct CDR3 sequences, about 22% of which appear only once. Germline CDR1 and CDR2: DFQATT and SNEGSKA (reference sequence). Deletions cut 2 bases from V and 0 bases from J, with 14 bases between. This CDR3 spans 15 amino acids. The material sequenced was peripheral blood. The chain uses TRBV20-1 and TRBJ2-7, with D unclear. The TCR sequence derives from a woman aged 45-65 years with Graves' ophthalmopathy. In nucleotides, the CDR3 is TGCAGTGCTAGAATCCCTACCAGGAGCTCCTACGAGCAGTACTTC. Translation gives CSARIPTRSSYEQYF.